Presented here are 27 T cell receptor beta chains from one specimen sequenced in a study of T cell clones after liver transplantation. Method: immunoSEQ multiplex PCR; TCRdb's copy keeps in-frame clones and lacks some. Of roughly 57,000 clones in the sample, 70% to 80% were seen once. Sample: CD4+ T cells from blood, taken before liver transplant. Every receptor here comes from a human donor who received a liver transplant.

The V and J genes are TRBV9 and TRBJ2-1; 9 bases are a match to TRBD2. There are 15 residues in the CDR3. CDR1 and CDR2 (germline): SGDLS, YYNGEE. The trim removed 0 bases at V and 10 bases at J, leaving 8 bases unmatched. The DNA for the CDR3 is TGTGCCAGCAGCGTAGGGACTAGCGCCGGGGGAGAGCAGTTCTTC. Its translation: CASSVGTSAGGEQFF.

This clone came up a few times. This sequence joins TRBV11-2 and TRBJ2-2; 7 bases match TRBD1. Germline V CDR1 and CDR2: SGHAT, FQNNGV. The CDR3 has 15 residues. J was trimmed by 6 bases and V by 5 bases; bases with no gene match: 9. This CDR3 is CASSTYRGRSGELFF. CDR3 in DNA: TGTGCCAGCAGCACTTATAGGGGGCGATCCGGGGAGCTGTTTTTT.

The chain recombines TRBV5-6 with TRBJ2-5; possible D gene TRBD2, 6 bases. Germline V CDR1 and CDR2: SGHDT, YYEEEE. The CDR3 has 14 residues. Trimming cost V 4 bases and J 2 bases, with 12 bases left between them. This CDR3 reads CASSRRVGQETQYF. The CDR3 region has the DNA TGTGCCAGCAGCCGGAGGGTCGGGCAAGAGACCCAGTACTTC. The variable domain in full, completed from reference TRBV5-6 and TRBJ2-5, reads DAGVTQSPTHLIKTRGQQVTLRCSPKSGHDTVSWYQQALGQGPQFIFQYYEEEERQRGNFPDRFSGHQFPNYSSELNVNALLLGDSALYLCASSRRVGQETQYFGPGTRLLVL.

This clone has more than one count but fewer than ten. The chain carries TRBV9 and TRBJ2-1; no reliable D call. Trimming took off 3 bases at V and 0 bases at J, with 10 bases between the two ends. The germline CDR1 and CDR2 sequences are SGDLS and YYNGEE. The CDR3 is 15 residues long. DNA of the CDR3: TGTGCCAGCAGCGCCACAGAGAGCTCCTACAATGAGCAGTTCTTC. Its translation is CASSATESSYNEQFF.

The chain joins TRBV7-2 to TRBJ1-2; 8 positions match TRBD1. Trimming at V came to 0 bases and at J to 5 bases, leaving 5 bases not matched to a gene. The length of the CDR3 is 15 residues. Germline V CDR1 and CDR2: SGHTA, FQGNSA. The DNA for the CDR3 is TGTGCCAGCAGCTTAGCGGGAGGACAGGGTTATGGCTACACCTTC. It codes for CASSLAGGQGYGYTF.

The rearrangement links TRBV18 to TRBJ2-6, with a weak D call TRBD1 (6 bases). This CDR3 comprises 17 residues. Trimming removed 3 bases from V and 4 bases from J, with 16 bases in between. The germline V gene encodes CDR1 KGHSH and CDR2 LQKENI. The chain's CDR3 is CASSPPNRVAGANVLTF. Written as DNA, the CDR3 is TGTGCCAGCTCACCTCCCAACAGGGTGGCCGGGGCCAACGTCCTGACTTTC.

The J gene is TRBJ2-2, the V gene TRBV19, with D tentatively TRBD2 (6 bases). V lost 6 bases, J lost 2 bases, and 10 bases lay in between. The CDR3 length is 14 residues. Germline loops: CDR1 LNHDA, CDR2 SQIVND (reference sequence). The DNA of the CDR3 is TGTGCCAGTAGGGACGGGGGAAACACCGGGGAGCTGTTTTTT. This gives the protein CASRDGGNTGELFF.

The rearrangement links TRBV7-9 to TRBJ1-1; the match to TRBD1 covers 9 bases. The CDR3 totals 16 residues. CDR1 is SEHNR and CDR2 is FQNEAQ in the germline V gene (reference sequence). Germline trimming cut 5 bases from V and 10 bases from J; bases unmatched to any gene: 17. The chain's CDR3 is CASSRDGGQGRNGAFF. The CDR3 DNA sequence: TGTGCCAGCAGCCGAGATGGGGGACAGGGACGTAATGGAGCTTTCTTT.

The genes are TRBV27 and TRBJ2-1, with a weak D call TRBD2 (6 bases). Germline CDR1 is MNHEY and CDR2 is SMNVEV (reference sequence). The CDR3 runs 14 residues. Trimming removed 6 bases at V and 6 bases at J, with 15 bases between. The CDR3 loop reads CASRGGDRLNEQFF. For the CDR3, the DNA is TGTGCCAGCAGGGGGGGAGACCGGCTCAATGAGCAGTTCTTC.

The chain combines TRBV7-9 with TRBJ1-1, with unresolved D. V was shortened by 0 bases and J by 3 bases, with 11 bases between the two germline ends. Germline CDR1 and CDR2: SEHNR and FQNEAQ (reference sequence). This CDR3 is 15 amino acids long. The CDR3 coding sequence is TGTGCCAGCAGCTTAGCCCTACAGACCCACACTGAAGCTTTCTTT. This sequence encodes CASSLALQTHTEAFF.

The gene calls are TRBV28 and TRBJ1-5; no firm D call. Trimming took 6 bases from V and 8 from J, leaving 8 bases between them. Looked up from germline, CDR1 is MDHEN and CDR2 is SYDVKM. This CDR3 comprises 11 residues. The CDR3 reads CASSSSEPQHF. The CDR3 region has the DNA TGTGCCAGCAGCTCCAGCGAGCCCCAGCATTTT.

The CDR3 loop reads CARSLGDRGKKSYEQYF. The DNA of the CDR3 is TGTGCCAGAAGCTTGGGGGACAGGGGGAAGAAATCCTACGAGCAGTACTTC. This rearrangement joins TRBV5-3 to TRBJ2-7; TRBD1 matches at 11 bases. TRBV5-3 is identified as an open reading frame with a role that is uncertain. The CDR3 covers 17 residues. The junction had 6 bases not matched to a gene; V was cut back by 0 bases and J by 1 base.

In its sample, this clone was seen a few times. This chain uses TRBV19 with TRBJ2-7; D may be TRBD2 (7 bases). This CDR3 has 13 amino acids. Germline values: CDR1 LNHDA, CDR2 SQIVND (reference sequence). V was shortened by 8 bases and J by 4 bases, with 15 bases between the two germline ends. This CDR3 is CASSSGGPYEQYF. The CDR3 DNA is TGTGCCAGTTCCTCGGGGGGCCCTTACGAGCAGTACTTC.

For the CDR3, the DNA is TGTGCCAGCAGTGGTTCCGGGACATGGAACACCGGGGAGCTGTTTTTT. This codes for CASSGSGTWNTGELFF. This chain uses TRBV9 with TRBJ2-2, with D perhaps matching TRBD1 (6 bases). With 5 bases removed from V and 1 base from J, the gap between germline ends came to 15 bases. The germline gives CDR1 SGDLS, CDR2 YYNGEE. The CDR3 runs to 16 residues.

The chain has TRBV2 and TRBJ1-2, with 9 positions matching TRBD1. The CDR3 runs to 14 residues. Per the germline V gene, CDR1 is SNHLY and CDR2 is FYNNEI. V was clipped by 3 bases and J by 7 bases; unmatched bases: 6. CDR3 sequence reads: CASSEQGQGFGYTF. The CDR3, as DNA: TGTGCCAGCAGTGAGCAGGGACAGGGTTTTGGCTACACCTTC.

This clone occurred a few times. Here the CDR3 DNA reads TGTGCCAGCAGTTCCACAGGAGACCGGCTCTACGAGCAGTACTTC. This encodes CASSSTGDRLYEQYF. V gene TRBV28 combines with J gene TRBJ2-7, with a weak D call TRBD1 (5 bases). CDR3 length equals 15 residues. Germline V CDR1 and CDR2: MDHEN, SYDVKM. V lost 4 bases and J 3 bases, leaving 16 bases between the germline ends.

The chain links TRBV11-3 to TRBJ2-5, with 9 bases that match TRBD1. Germline trimming cut 5 bases from V and 1 base from J; bases unmatched to any gene: 5. Germline V gene sequence: CDR1 SGHNT, CDR2 YENEEA. The length of the CDR3 is 15 residues. The CDR3 region is CASSPGDRAQETQYF. CDR3 coding DNA: TGTGCCAGCAGCCCGGGGGACAGGGCCCAAGAGACCCAGTACTTC.

The chain combines TRBV10-3 with TRBJ2-7; the match to TRBD1 covers 8 bases. CDR1 and CDR2 (germline): ENHRY, SYGVKD. After removal of 0 bases from V and 4 bases from J, the junction contained 8 bases not matched to a gene. This CDR3 contains 16 residues. In DNA form, the CDR3 reads TGTGCCATCAGTGAGTCGAATATCGGACAGGGTTACGAGCAGTACTTC. Protein: CAISESNIGQGYEQYF.

This clone has a count of ten or more. The chain has TRBV30 and TRBJ1-1; the D gene is possibly TRBD1 (6 bases). Germline V gene data show CDR1 as GTSNPN and CDR2 as SVGIG (reference sequence). This CDR3 is 13 amino acids long. Trimming shortened V by 2 bases and J by 12 bases, and 19 bases separated the two germline ends. The DNA of the CDR3 is TGTGCCTGGAGTCTCACGACAGGAGATGGGACTTTCTTT. Translated: CAWSLTTGDGTFF.

This clone was detected once. CDR3 protein: CASSLSKYTRQGPFYEKLFF. The CDR3 DNA reads TGTGCCAGCAGTTTATCGAAATATACTCGACAGGGCCCTTTTTATGAAAAACTGTTTTTT. The chain combines TRBV28 with TRBJ1-4; 7 nucleotides match TRBD1. Losses at the gene ends were 1 base for V and 6 bases for J; bases not matched to a gene: 20. Germline V lookup: CDR1 MDHEN, CDR2 SYDVKM. There are 20 residues in the CDR3.

This chain connects TRBV25-1 to TRBJ1-5; D unresolved. Germline lookup yields CDR1 MGHDK and CDR2 SYGVNS. Trimming took 1 base from V and 4 from J, leaving 5 bases between them. The CDR3 length is 13 residues. DNA for the CDR3: TGTGCCAGCAGTGAATCGGGAAATCAGCCCCAGCATTTT. Amino acids: CASSESGNQPQHF.

The chain employs TRBV28 and TRBJ2-7; D is possibly TRBD1 (5 bases). CDR3 length: 14 amino acids. Between the trimmed V and J ends, which lost 6 bases and 2 bases, there was a span of 14 bases. Germline V gives CDR1 MDHEN, CDR2 SYDVKM. CDR3 nucleotide sequence: TGTGCCAGCAGGCCTTCGACAGCAACCTACGAGCAGTACTTC. Translation: CASRPSTATYEQYF.

The chain uses TRBV30 and TRBJ2-2; TRBD2 is a possible D gene (5 bases). The V and J ends lost 3 bases and 7 bases respectively, with 12 bases between them. The CDR3 covers 13 residues. Germline-derived CDR1 and CDR2 are GTSNPN and SVGIG (reference sequence). The CDR3 protein is CAWSKLGYGELFF. CDR3 sequence (DNA): TGTGCCTGGAGCAAACTAGGTTACGGGGAGCTGTTTTTT.

This rearrangement joins TRBV7-2 to TRBJ1-1; D call uncertain. Looked up from germline, CDR1 is SGHTA and CDR2 is FQGNSA. The CDR3 consists of 18 residues. Trimming took off 3 bases at V and 3 bases at J, with 23 bases between the two ends. The CDR3 DNA reads as TGTGCCAGCAGCTTCCCGAGATGGAGGGCCCACGGGGACACTGAAGCTTTCTTT. Its protein product is CASSFPRWRAHGDTEAFF.

This clone was counted between two and nine times. The chain uses TRBV4-1 and TRBJ1-5, with D possibly being TRBD1 (5 bases). CDR1 MGHRA and CDR2 YSYEKL come from the germline V gene. The CDR3 contains 14 residues. Trimming took 6 bases from V and 3 from J, leaving 12 bases between them. The CDR3 nucleotides read TGCGCCAGCAGGGCCAAGGACAACAATCAGCCCCAGCATTTT. As protein: CASRAKDNNQPQHF.

The gene calls are TRBV30 and TRBJ2-1; 7 positions agree with TRBD2. This CDR3 has 16 residues. Trimming cost V 1 base and J 9 bases; bases outside gene matches: 15. Germline V lookup: CDR1 GTSNPN, CDR2 SVGIG (reference sequence). CDR3 coding DNA: TGTGCCTGGAGTGCCCCCGGGGGAGGGACGAGGGGTGAGCAGTTCTTC. Protein product: CAWSAPGGGTRGEQFF.

The chain employs TRBV5-1 and TRBJ2-6; D remains unclear. The germline CDR1 and CDR2 sequences are SGHRS and YFSETQ. Trimming cost V 1 base and J 4 bases, with 6 bases left between them. The CDR3 runs to 14 residues. CDR3 coding DNA: TGCGCCAGCAGCTTGTATTCCGGGGCCAACGTCCTGACTTTC. Translating it yields CASSLYSGANVLTF. Complete variable domain (other parts from reference TRBV5-1 and TRBJ2-6): KAGVTQTPRYLIKTRGQQVTLSCSPISGHRSVSWYQQTPGQGLQFLFEYFSETQRNKGNFPGRFSGRQFSNSRSEMNVSTLELGDSALYLCASSLYSGANVLTFGAGSRLTVL.